One sample yielded the 5 T cell receptor beta chains listed below, sequenced in a study of naive and memory T cell subsets (dated by TCRdb to 2017 to 2019). A robust, sensitive protocol for the amplification, sequencing and analysis of TCRs was described in the study, in which 3' ligation of a UMI-containing oligonucleotide to TCR cDNA was used. Receptor libraries were prepared by 5' RACE. The sequencer was an Illumina MiSeq. The ligated cDNA was amplified in four rounds of PCR with nested alpha and beta constant region primers together with the SP2 primer. In-frame beta chains were kept once TCRdb had trimmed the public reads at Q25 with fastp and called clones with MiXCR. Identical CDR3 protein sequences are pooled into one entry, listed with their most common genes and DNA. The sample includes 60,000 or so distinct CDR3 sequences, with about 7.2% observed a single time. Around 9.7% of the sample lies in the top ten.

These receptor sequences come from a male donor in good health.

The rearrangement joins TRBV19 to TRBJ2-2; D unclear. The CDR3 runs 12 residues. Trimming took off 5 bases at V and 6 bases at J, with 7 bases between the two ends. Per the germline V gene, CDR1 is LNHDA and CDR2 is SQIVND (reference sequence). The DNA for the CDR3 is TGTGCCAGTAGTTGGACCTCCGGGGAGCTGTTTTTT. Residues: CASSWTSGELFF.

This clonotype was picked up many times. J is TRBJ2-7 and V is TRBV29-1; 10 nucleotides line up with TRBD1. Germline V CDR1 and CDR2: SQVTM, ANQGSEA. V gave up 5 bases and J gave up 1 base; unmatched junction bases: 5. The length of the CDR3 is 14 residues. The CDR3 reads CSVRGTGVSYEQYF. The CDR3 bases are TGCAGCGTTCGAGGGACAGGGGTTTCCTACGAGCAGTACTTC.

This clonotype has a count of ten or more. J is TRBJ2-2 and V is TRBV12-3 or TRBV12-4; D is possibly TRBD2 (6 bases). The CDR3 is 14 residues long. Trimming took off 2 bases at V and 11 bases at J, with 15 bases between the two ends. This CDR3 is CASSLRRDWGELFF. The CDR3 region has the DNA TGTGCCAGCAGTTTAAGGCGGGATTGGGGAGAGCTGTTTTTT.

The chain recombines TRBV11-3 with TRBJ2-3; 8 bases are shared with TRBD2. With V trimmed by 2 bases and J by 2 bases, 3 bases remained unmatched. CDR1 is SGHNT, CDR2 YENEEA, per germline. The CDR3 is 15 residues long. CDR3: CASSLLAGPTDTQYF. The DNA of the CDR3 is TGTGCCAGCAGCTTACTAGCGGGCCCCACAGATACGCAGTATTTT.

This clonotype was found many times. The rearrangement uses TRBV7-9 and TRBJ2-1; the D is unclear. The CDR3 covers 12 residues. V was cut by 4 bases and J by 9 bases, with 10 bases left in between. Germline loops: CDR1 SEHNR, CDR2 FQNEAQ (reference sequence). DNA for the CDR3: TGTGCCAGCAGCTCCGCCCTGATTGAGCAGTTCTTC. It specifies CASSSALIEQFF.